These 21 T cell receptor beta chains came from one sample sequenced in a study of shared clonotypes between healthy human individuals. Profiling relied on immunoSEQ multiplex PCR, and the TCRdb table lists in-frame clones only, not all of them. The sample records roughly 2 million clones, 90% to 95% being singletons. The sequenced sample consisted of naive CD4+ T cells sorted from blood. Subset given: CD45RA+ positively selected. The source of these receptors is a man between 18 and 35 years old in good health.

The chain combines TRBV5-4 with TRBJ1-1; D may be TRBD1 (5 bases). The CDR3 covers 16 residues. Germline V gives CDR1 SGHNT, CDR2 YYREEE (reference sequence). The V gene lost 0 bases and the J gene lost 0 bases, with 12 bases spanning the gap. CDR3: CASSLAGGEVNTEAFF. The CDR3 bases are TGTGCCAGCAGCTTGGCCGGGGGAGAGGTGAACACTGAAGCTTTCTTT.

The genes are TRBV28 and TRBJ2-1; 9 positions match TRBD1. The CDR3 runs to 15 residues. The V gene end was trimmed by 2 bases and the J gene end by 1 base; junction bases not matched to a gene: 0. CDR1 and CDR2 (germline): MDHEN, SYDVKM. The CDR3 coding sequence is TGTGCCAGCAGTTTAGACAGGGGGTCCTACAATGAGCAGTTCTTC. This codes for CASSLDRGSYNEQFF.

The rearrangement joins TRBV7-2 to TRBJ1-3; D ambiguous. Germline CDR1 SGHTA, CDR2 FQGNSA. The CDR3 length is 15 residues. The ends were cut back, 3 bases at V and 2 bases at J, with 11 bases in the middle. CDR3 amino acids: CASSFNRPPGNTIYF. For the CDR3, the DNA is TGTGCCAGCAGCTTCAATCGACCTCCTGGAAACACCATATATTTT.

The V and J genes are TRBV13 and TRBJ2-2; D might be TRBD1 (6 bases). Per germline, CDR1 PRHDT and CDR2 FYEKMQ (reference sequence). The CDR3 loop spans 16 amino acids. Trimming stripped 5 bases from V and 4 bases from J, with 17 bases between. CDR3 coding DNA: TGTGCCAGCAGCCTCCGAGTCAGGGGTTTCACCGGGGAGCTGTTTTTT. Its translation is CASSLRVRGFTGELFF.

This chain joins TRBV28 and TRBJ2-7; 9 bases fit TRBD1. V shed 9 bases, J shed 4 bases, and the junction held 10 bases outside the gene matches. This CDR3 is built from 14 residues. Per the germline V gene, CDR1 is MDHEN and CDR2 is SYDVKM. CDR3 in amino acids: CASALTGGLYEQYF. CDR3 bases: TGTGCCAGTGCTCTTACAGGGGGCTTGTACGAGCAGTACTTC.

This chain uses TRBV5-8 with TRBJ1-6; D is perhaps TRBD1 (6 bases). V gave up 2 bases and J gave up 10 bases, with 10 bases separating them. From germline, CDR1 is SGHTS and CDR2 YDEGEE. CDR3 length: 13 amino acids. In DNA, the CDR3 is TGTGCCAGCAGCTTACAGGGTGGGTCACCCCTCCACTTT. It yields the protein CASSLQGGSPLHF. Complete variable domain (other parts from reference TRBV5-8 and TRBJ1-6): EAGVTQSPTHLIKTRGQQATLRCSPISGHTSVYWYQQALGLGLQFLLWYDEGEERNRGNFPPRFSGRQFPNYSSELNVNALELEDSALYLCASSLQGGSPLHFGNGTRLTVT.

V and J are TRBV5-1 and TRBJ1-1; D ambiguous. This CDR3 has 14 residues. The V gene lost 0 bases and the J gene lost 0 bases, with 6 bases spanning the gap. CDR1 is SGHRS, CDR2 YFSETQ, per germline. The CDR3 loop reads CASSLAQMNTEAFF. In nucleotides, the CDR3 is TGCGCCAGCAGCTTGGCTCAGATGAACACTGAAGCTTTCTTT.

The V and J genes are TRBV7-2 and TRBJ1-1, with 7 bases matching TRBD1. This CDR3 is built from 16 residues. Germline values: CDR1 SGHTA, CDR2 FQGNSA. The ends lost 7 bases at V and 4 bases at J; junction bases unmatched: 15. CDR3 sequence: CASIPDRVAPRTEAFF. CDR3 DNA: TGTGCCAGCATCCCAGACAGGGTAGCGCCCCGCACTGAAGCTTTCTTT.

V and J are TRBV10-1 and TRBJ2-5; D is unclear. The CDR3 loop spans 12 amino acids. Germline V gene lookup returns CDR1 WNHNN and CDR2 SYGVQD (reference sequence). Trimming stripped 8 bases from V and 2 bases from J, with 9 bases between. The CDR3 loop is CASLLEQETQYF. CDR3 DNA: TGCGCCAGCCTGCTGGAACAAGAGACCCAGTACTTC.

The rearrangement joins TRBV7-2 to TRBJ2-1; a possible D gene is TRBD2 (6 bases). The CDR3 runs to 14 residues. V dropped 0 bases and J dropped 9 bases, with 12 bases sitting between them. CDR1 and CDR2 from the germline V gene are SGHTA and FQGNSA. CDR3 amino acids: CASSLAQGGSEQFF. The CDR3, as DNA: TGTGCCAGCAGCTTAGCGCAGGGAGGAAGTGAGCAGTTCTTC.

The chain couples TRBV6-6 to TRBJ2-1; D remains unclear. The ends were cut back, 7 bases at V and 10 bases at J, with 11 bases in the middle. CDR3 size: 11 residues. CDR1 is MNHNY, CDR2 SVGAGI, per germline (reference sequence). The DNA for the CDR3 is TGTGCCAGCACCGTACTCAGGGAGCAGTTCTTC. It yields the protein CASTVLREQFF.

Comment on this clone: The same CDR3 arises from other DNA sequences in this sample as well. This rearrangement joins TRBV9 to TRBJ2-5; 14 nucleotides align to TRBD2. Germline values: CDR1 SGDLS, CDR2 YYNGEE. This CDR3 spans 16 amino acids. Germline trimming cut 4 bases from V and 5 bases from J; bases unmatched to any gene: 7. Written as DNA, the CDR3 is TGTGCCAGCAGCCCTGGACTAGCGGGAGGTCAGGAGACCCAGTACTTC. This codes for CASSPGLAGGQETQYF.

Concerning this clone itself: Distinct nucleotide sequences in the sample also encode this CDR3. This chain links TRBV5-4 with TRBJ1-1; TRBD1 might be the D (5 bases). Trimming took 4 bases from V and 0 from J, leaving 10 bases between them. CDR1 and CDR2 from the germline V gene are SGHNT and YYREEE (reference sequence). This CDR3 contains 14 residues. Here the CDR3 DNA reads TGTGCCAGCAGCCCGGGGGGGGTGAACACTGAAGCTTTCTTT. It specifies CASSPGGVNTEAFF.

The V and J genes are TRBV4-2 and TRBJ2-7, with 12 bases matching TRBD2. Germline lookup yields CDR1 LGHNA and CDR2 YNFKEQ. This CDR3 has 14 amino acids. With 3 bases clipped from V and 5 bases from J, the junction kept 2 bases outside the gene matches. The CDR3 sequence: CASSQTSGSDEQYF. The CDR3 nucleotides read TGTGCCAGCAGCCAGACTAGCGGGAGCGACGAGCAGTACTTC.

J is TRBJ2-2 and V is TRBV15; 10 bases align to TRBD1. With V trimmed by 4 bases and J by 6 bases, 11 bases remained unmatched. CDR1 is LNHNV, CDR2 YYDKDF, per germline (reference sequence). This CDR3 comprises 17 residues. CDR3 coding DNA: TGTGCCACCAGCACTGTTCGACAGGGGGCGAGGGCCGGGGAGCTGTTTTTT. Translating it yields CATSTVRQGARAGELFF.

V usage is TRBV2 and J usage is TRBJ1-1; D call uncertain. Trimming took off 6 bases at V and 3 bases at J, with 8 bases between the two ends. Looked up from germline, CDR1 is SNHLY and CDR2 is FYNNEI. This CDR3 region has 12 residues. Here the CDR3 DNA reads TGTGCCAGCAGCCGTCGAGACACTGAAGCTTTCTTT. It encodes CASSRRDTEAFF.

As to this clone: Other DNA sequences of this sample code for an identical CDR3. The rearrangement uses TRBV2 and TRBJ2-3; no definite D call. CDR1 is SNHLY and CDR2 is FYNNEI in the germline V gene. The CDR3 length is 12 residues. V lost 4 bases to trimming and J lost 1 base, with 3 bases between them. CDR3 amino acids: CASSVRTDTQYF. DNA of the CDR3: TGTGCCAGCAGTGTCCGCACAGATACGCAGTATTTT.

The chain joins TRBV5-1 to TRBJ1-6; no definite D call. V dropped 0 bases and J dropped 5 bases, with 9 bases sitting between them. The germline V gene encodes CDR1 SGHRS and CDR2 YFSETQ. This CDR3 spans 15 amino acids. The CDR3 region has the DNA TGCGCCAGCAGCTTGGGAGGGTATAATAATTCACCCCTCCACTTT. Translated: CASSLGGYNNSPLHF. Based on the CDR3 plus reference TRBV5-1 and TRBJ1-6, the full variable domain is KAGVTQTPRYLIKTRGQQVTLSCSPISGHRSVSWYQQTPGQGLQFLFEYFSETQRNKGNFPGRFSGRQFSNSRSEMNVSTLELGDSALYLCASSLGGYNNSPLHFGNGTRLTVT.

This rearrangement joins TRBV6-1 to TRBJ1-1, with D unresolved. The CDR3 spans 12 residues. V lost 1 base, J lost 10 bases, and 10 bases lay in between. In germline, CDR1 is MNHNS, CDR2 SASEGT. The CDR3 DNA reads TGTGCCAGCAGTGAAGGGTCTACACGAGCTTTCTTT. Translation: CASSEGSTRAFF.

The chain has TRBV28 and TRBJ2-2, with D unresolved. From germline, CDR1 is MDHEN and CDR2 SYDVKM. V gave up 2 bases and J gave up 9 bases, with 4 bases separating them. This CDR3 has 11 amino acids. The CDR3 DNA sequence: TGTGCCAGCAGTTTAGTTAGGGAGCTGTTTTTT. It specifies CASSLVRELFF.

CDR3 in DNA: TGCGCCAGCAGCCTAGGGACTAGCCGCACAGATACGCAGTATTTT. Its protein product is CASSLGTSRTDTQYF. The V call is TRBV5-1, the J call TRBJ2-3; 9 bases agree with TRBD2. Per germline, CDR1 SGHRS and CDR2 YFSETQ. The CDR3 runs 15 residues. Unmatched junction bases numbered 4, after V lost 4 bases and J lost 1 base.